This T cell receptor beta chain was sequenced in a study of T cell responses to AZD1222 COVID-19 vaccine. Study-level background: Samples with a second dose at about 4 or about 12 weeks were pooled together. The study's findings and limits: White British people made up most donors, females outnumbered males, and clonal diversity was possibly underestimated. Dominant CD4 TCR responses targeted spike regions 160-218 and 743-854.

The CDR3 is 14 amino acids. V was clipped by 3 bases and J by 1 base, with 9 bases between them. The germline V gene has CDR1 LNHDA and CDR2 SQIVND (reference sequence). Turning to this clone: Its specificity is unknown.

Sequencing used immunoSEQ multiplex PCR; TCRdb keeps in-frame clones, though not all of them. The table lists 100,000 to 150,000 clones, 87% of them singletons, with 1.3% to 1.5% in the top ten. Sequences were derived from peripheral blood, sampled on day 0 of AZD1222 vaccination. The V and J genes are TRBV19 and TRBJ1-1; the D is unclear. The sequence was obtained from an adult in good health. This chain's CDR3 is CASSIVPTNTEAFF. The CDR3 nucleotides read TGTGCCAGTAGTATCGTTCCCACGAACACTGAAGCTTTCTTT.